Following are 8 T cell receptor beta chains from one sample sequenced in a study of T cell repertoires in cytomegalovirus infection. TCRdb fed the reads into MiXCR, producing one record per CDR3 protein. The sample includes about 600,000 distinct CDR3 sequences, approximately 24% of them seen just once. The sample was CD8+ T cells from PBMCs. The receptors were gathered from a human donor in good health (CMV status not recorded). Some clones in this sample may be carry-over from other donors' samples.

In this sample, this clonotype turned up many times. This chain's CDR3 is CASSMGSTSGSPLQYF. The CDR3, as DNA: TGTGCCAGCAGCATGGGGTCGACTAGCGGGTCCCCCCTCCAGTACTTC. This chain connects TRBV7-2 to TRBJ2-5, with 10 bases identical to TRBD2. Germline V gene lookup returns CDR1 SGHTA and CDR2 FQGNSA. The CDR3 has 16 amino acids. The trim removed 5 bases at V and 10 bases at J, leaving 16 bases unmatched.

The chain employs TRBV29-1 and TRBJ2-1; TRBD2 agrees at 8 bases. This CDR3 contains 13 residues. Germline CDR1 and CDR2: SQVTM and ANQGSEA. Trimming took 4 bases from V and 2 from J; bases not matched to a gene: 1. CDR3 protein: CSVAGGAYNEQFF. The CDR3 nucleotides are TGCAGCGTTGCCGGGGGGGCCTACAATGAGCAGTTCTTC.

This clonotype occurred many times. The rearrangement joins TRBV28 to TRBJ1-2; a weak D match, TRBD1 (6 bases). Trimming pared 8 bases from V and 5 bases from J, leaving 12 bases between. Germline CDR1 reads MDHEN; CDR2 reads SYDVKM. CDR3 length: 12 amino acids. The CDR3 bases are TGTGCCAGCCAGGGGAGTAGGTATGGCTACACCTTC. Residues: CASQGSRYGYTF.

Details on this clonotype: A much larger clone differs by one base, so this may be a read error. V usage is TRBV7-6 and J usage is TRBJ2-7; TRBD2 matches at 9 bases. CDR1 is SGHVS, CDR2 FNYEAQ, per germline. This CDR3 region has 15 residues. DNA of the CDR3: TGTGCCAGCAACTTAAGCGGGGGGCCTTCCTACGAGCAGTACTTC. It encodes CASNLSGGPSYEQYF.

The chain combines TRBV2 with TRBJ1-2, with 10 positions matching TRBD1. V lost 3 bases to trimming and J lost 4 bases; unmatched junction nucleotides: 8. The CDR3 runs to 16 residues. CDR1 and CDR2 (germline): SNHLY, FYNNEI. The CDR3 region is CASSDAGTGAIYGYTF. CDR3 bases: TGTGCCAGCAGTGACGCCGGGACAGGGGCGATCTATGGCTACACCTTC.

The V call is TRBV7-6, the J call TRBJ1-1, with TRBD1 matching 8 bases. The V gene end was trimmed by 5 bases and the J gene end by 6 bases; junction bases not matched to a gene: 5. This CDR3 has 13 residues. CDR1 is SGHVS, CDR2 FNYEAQ, per germline. CDR3 sequence (DNA): TGTGCCAGCAGCCAGACAGGGGCCGCTGAAGCTTTCTTT. It codes for CASSQTGAAEAFF.

V usage is TRBV5-1 and J usage is TRBJ1-5; TRBD1 is a possible D gene (6 bases). Germline lookup yields CDR1 SGHRS and CDR2 YFSETQ. The CDR3 spans 14 residues. Trimming cost V 9 bases and J 7 bases, with 20 bases left between them. The CDR3 coding sequence is TGCGCCACCCTCTCCTTCAGGGGCGGACAGCCCCAGCATTTT. Translating it yields CATLSFRGGQPQHF.

This clonotype was seen ten or more times. The V gene is TRBV7-9, the J gene TRBJ1-2; TRBD1 aligns across 12 bases. The CDR3 length is 15 residues. The J segment lost 8 bases and the V segment lost 5 bases, leaving 9 bases of the junction unmatched. Germline values: CDR1 SEHNR, CDR2 FQNEAQ (reference sequence). The DNA for the CDR3 is TGTGCCAGCAGCGGAACGGGACAGGGGGCCGGCGGCTACACCTTC. Translating it yields CASSGTGQGAGGYTF.